The clone carrying this TCR beta chain came up many times. The entry originates in a study of regulatory T cells in long-lasting Graves disease. The germline V gene has CDR1 DFQATT and CDR2 SNEGSKA (reference sequence). This CDR3 contains 15 residues. V gave up 4 bases and J gave up 1 base; unmatched junction bases: 7. Investigators prepared the TCR beta libraries by applying iRepertoire HTBI primers and Arm-PCR of CDR3 regions. Using its own MiXCR run on the multiplex PCR reads, TCRdb lists one record per CDR3 protein. The sample lists about 220,000 distinct CDR3 sequences, 15% to 20% seen once, with 12% in the top ten. Regarding time point: newly diagnosed GD, antithyroid drugs for less than 3 months. RNA isolated from PBMCs was used to make the TCR library. These same data were also listed under a study on T cells in Graves' hyperthyroidism and ophthalmopathy.

The specimen comprised peripheral blood mononuclear cells (PBMCs), sampled at new diagnosis, from a patient treated with antithyroid drugs. This TCR derives from a woman in her twenties or thirties with Graves disease. The chain carries TRBV20-1 and TRBJ1-5; 7 bases are shared with TRBD1. DNA for the CDR3: TGCAGTGCTAAGGGGGCAGATTCGAGCAATCAGCCCCAGCATTTT. Its translation: CSAKGADSSNQPQHF.